Given below is one T cell receptor (beta chain) in context. The antigen is undetermined. The CDR3 contains 17 residues. V was pared by 5 bases and J by 0 bases, with 14 bases between. From germline, CDR1 is SGHAT and CDR2 FQNNGV. Individually, cDNA molecules had unique molecular identifiers attached to them. TCRdb reprocessed the 5' RACE reads with MiXCR, giving one entry per CDR3 protein. Of more than 55,000 distinct CDR3 sequences in the sample, about 13% were seen once. This entry belongs to a study of early T cells in non-severe SARS-CoV-2 infection. Across the whole study: Sequenced bulk RNA came from whole blood that was unsorted, and chains were unpaired. Findings and caveats of the study: VDJdb matches were skewed toward anti-spike CD8 T cell responses.

This chain links TRBV11-2 with TRBJ1-6; no definite D call. The TCR was taken from an adult who was a healthcare worker with PCR-confirmed SARS-CoV-2 infection or an uninfected control (not recorded which). The sample here was whole blood, taken at baseline. As DNA, the CDR3 is TGTGCCAGCAGCCCCAACCCACCTAGCTCCTATAATTCACCCCTCCACTTT. This sequence encodes CASSPNPPSSYNSPLHF.